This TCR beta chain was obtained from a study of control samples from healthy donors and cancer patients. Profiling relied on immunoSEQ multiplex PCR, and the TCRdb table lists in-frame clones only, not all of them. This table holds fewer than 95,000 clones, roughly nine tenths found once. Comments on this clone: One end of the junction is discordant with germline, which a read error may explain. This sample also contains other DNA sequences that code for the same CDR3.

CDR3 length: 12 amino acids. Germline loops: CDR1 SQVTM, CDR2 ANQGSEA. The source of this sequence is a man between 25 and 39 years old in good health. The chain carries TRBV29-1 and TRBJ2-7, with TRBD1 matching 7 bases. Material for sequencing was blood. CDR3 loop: CSVRTGSYEQYF. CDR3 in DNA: TGCAGCGTCCGGACAGGCTCCTACGAGCAATACTTC.